The 30 T cell receptor beta chains listed next were all sequenced from one sample in a study of blood T cells in healthy people across ages. Primed by a sample-barcoded 5' primer and a J-beta primer mix, a second PCR proceeded for about 7 to 11 cycles. TCRdb reprocessed the 5' RACE reads with MiXCR, giving one entry per CDR3 protein. The data contain some 890,000 distinct CDR3 sequences, 25% to 35% of them singletons. These data are also associated with another study on T cells of mothers and their children.

Sequences were obtained from blood. The receptors were sampled from a woman in her 40s in good health.

V and J are TRBV6-6 and TRBJ2-1, with 10 nucleotides matching TRBD2. The germline V gene has CDR1 MNHNY and CDR2 SVGAGI (reference sequence). V was pared by 5 bases and J by 11 bases, with 9 bases of the junction left unmatched. The CDR3 is 14 amino acids. This chain's CDR3 is CASSTGTSESKQFF. The CDR3 DNA sequence: TGTGCCAGCAGTACGGGGACTAGCGAGAGCAAGCAGTTCTTC.

This clonotype appeared many times. J is TRBJ2-3 and V is TRBV20-1; D not resolved. The length of the CDR3 is 13 residues. The V and J ends lost 1 base and 0 bases respectively, with 5 bases between them. The germline gives CDR1 DFQATT, CDR2 SNEGSKA (reference sequence). The CDR3 spells CSARVLSTDTQYF. CDR3 bases: TGCAGTGCTAGAGTACTCAGCACAGATACGCAGTATTTT.

V and J are TRBV3-1 and TRBJ1-2; D is undetermined. V was shortened by 0 bases and J by 5 bases, with 7 bases between the two germline ends. There are 13 residues in the CDR3. Germline assignment: CDR1 LGHDT and CDR2 YNNKEL (reference sequence). CDR3 in amino acids: CASSQDAGYGYTF. The CDR3, as DNA: TGTGCCAGCAGCCAAGATGCCGGTTATGGCTACACCTTC.

This clonotype was found many times. The chain combines TRBV27 with TRBJ2-7; D is unresolved. Trimming removed 6 bases from V and 4 bases from J, with 13 bases in between. Germline loops: CDR1 MNHEY, CDR2 SMNVEV (reference sequence). This CDR3 has 13 amino acids. CDR3 sequence (DNA): TGTGCCAGCAGCTTGGGTGTAACTTACGAGCAGTACTTC. Translated, it gives CASSLGVTYEQYF.

This clonotype was detected a few times. The chain carries TRBV7-8 and TRBJ1-1; D remains ambiguous. V was shortened by 6 bases and J by 0 bases, with 11 bases between the two germline ends. Per the germline V gene, CDR1 is SGHVS and CDR2 is FQNEAQ. The CDR3 spans 14 residues. This CDR3 reads CASSPDELNTEAFF. CDR3 nucleotides: TGTGCCAGCAGTCCGGATGAATTGAACACTGAAGCTTTCTTT. The variable domain in full, with the rest retrieved from reference TRBV7-8 and TRBJ1-1, is GAGVSQSPRYKVAKRGQDVALRCDPISGHVSLFWYQQALGQGPEFLTYFQNEAQLDKSGLPSDRFFAERPEGSVSTLKIQRTQQEDSAVYLCASSPDELNTEAFFGQGTRLTVV.

This clonotype has more than one count but fewer than ten. The chain links TRBV5-5 to TRBJ2-1, with a weak D call TRBD1 (6 bases). V was pared by 2 bases and J by 13 bases, with 19 bases between. The CDR3 contains 14 residues. Looked up from germline, CDR1 is SGHKS and CDR2 is YYEKEE (reference sequence). For the CDR3, the DNA is TGTGCCAGCAGCTTACGAGACAGGTGGGAGACCCAGTTCTTC. As protein: CASSLRDRWETQFF.

This chain joins TRBV7-2 and TRBJ2-3; 14 bases are shared with TRBD2. Germline V gives CDR1 SGHTA, CDR2 FQGNSA. Losses at the gene ends were 5 bases for V and 2 bases for J; bases not matched to a gene: 6. The CDR3 runs to 17 residues. The CDR3 region has the DNA TGTGCCAGCAGCCGGGGACTAGCGGGGGCGACCACAGATACGCAGTATTTT. It encodes CASSRGLAGATTDTQYF. The complete variable domain, with remaining parts taken from reference TRBV7-2 and TRBJ2-3, reads GAGVSQSPSNKVTEKGKDVELRCDPISGHTALYWYRQSLGQGLEFLIYFQGNSAPDKSGLPSDRFSAERTGGSVSTLTIQRTQQEDSAVYLCASSRGLAGATTDTQYFGPGTRLTVL.

The chain links TRBV20-1 to TRBJ2-1; D gene ambiguous. V was shortened by 2 bases and J by 4 bases, with 12 bases between the two germline ends. Per germline, CDR1 DFQATT and CDR2 SNEGSKA (reference sequence). This CDR3 spans 14 amino acids. CDR3 sequence: CSARPLVKYNEQFF. The DNA of the CDR3 is TGCAGTGCTAGACCCCTAGTAAAGTACAATGAGCAGTTCTTC.

V and J are TRBV6-5 and TRBJ2-1; 8 bases match TRBD1. The CDR3 is 15 residues long. Germline loops: CDR1 MNHEY, CDR2 SVGAGI. The trim removed 6 bases at V and 5 bases at J, leaving 9 bases unmatched. CDR3: CASRTDRGPNNEQFF. The CDR3, as DNA: TGTGCCAGCAGAACAGACAGGGGACCTAACAATGAGCAGTTCTTC.

In its sample, this clonotype was seen many times. The V and J genes are TRBV4-3 and TRBJ2-7, with D possibly matching TRBD2 (6 bases). Deletions cut 0 bases from V and 2 bases from J, with 8 bases between. CDR1 LGHNA and CDR2 YSLEER come from the germline V gene. This CDR3 is 14 amino acids long. The CDR3 sequence: CASSQDRGAYEQYF. The CDR3 bases are TGCGCCAGCAGCCAAGATCGCGGGGCCTACGAGCAGTACTTC.

This chain joins TRBV28 and TRBJ2-7, with 7 nucleotides matching TRBD1. The CDR3 extends over 14 amino acids. The junction had 8 bases not matched to a gene; V was cut back by 6 bases and J by 3 bases. Germline values: CDR1 MDHEN, CDR2 SYDVKM. This chain's CDR3 is CASSPGQSFYEQYF. CDR3 nucleotide sequence: TGTGCCAGCAGCCCGGGACAGTCCTTCTACGAGCAGTACTTC.

The chain is built from TRBV5-1 and TRBJ1-2; D is perhaps TRBD1 (6 bases). The CDR3 runs 17 residues. CDR1 and CDR2 from the germline V gene are SGHRS and YFSETQ. V shed 3 bases and J shed 2 bases, with 20 bases lying between them. DNA of the CDR3: TGCGCCAGCAGCTCGTCAACCGGGACACAAAGCAACTATGGCTACACCTTC. Amino acids: CASSSSTGTQSNYGYTF.

This clonotype has only one observation. Being one base from a much bigger clone, this may be a read error. The chain links TRBV27 to TRBJ2-7, with 8 bases matching TRBD2. Germline CDR1 MNHEY, CDR2 SMNVEV (reference sequence). The CDR3 totals 15 residues. V shed 6 bases, J shed 7 bases, and the junction held 14 bases outside the gene matches. The CDR3 loop is CASRAPAGGQCEQYF. CDR3 DNA: TGTGCCAGCAGGGCCCCTGCGGGGGGTCAGTGTGAGCAGTACTTC.

The CDR3 sequence is CASSLRERQANEKLFF. In DNA, the CDR3 is TGTGCCAGCAGCTTAAGGGAGAGACAGGCTAATGAAAAACTGTTTTTT. The V and J genes are TRBV7-8 and TRBJ1-4, with D possibly being TRBD1 (6 bases). The CDR3 is made up of 16 amino acids. The germline CDR1 and CDR2 sequences are SGHVS and FQNEAQ. V was clipped by 2 bases and J by 3 bases, with 13 bases between them.

This clonotype was observed a few times. This chain links TRBV19 with TRBJ2-5, with D maybe TRBD1 (6 bases). Per the germline V gene, CDR1 is LNHDA and CDR2 is SQIVND (reference sequence). The CDR3 is 15 residues long. Deletions cut 3 bases from V and 1 base from J, with 12 bases between. In nucleotides, the CDR3 is TGTGCCAGTAGTATGACACCCAGGGGCCAAGAGACCCAGTACTTC. Translated: CASSMTPRGQETQYF.

This clonotype was counted many times. J is TRBJ2-7 and V is TRBV6-5; D is unresolved. V lost 0 bases to trimming and J lost 0 bases, with 6 bases between them. The CDR3 contains 14 residues. In germline, CDR1 is MNHEY, CDR2 SVGAGI. CDR3 region: CASSYSGDSYEQYF. CDR3 nucleotides: TGTGCCAGCAGTTACTCTGGGGACTCCTACGAGCAGTACTTC.

This clonotype occurred many times. The rearrangement uses TRBV7-2 and TRBJ2-7; the match to TRBD1 covers 9 bases. CDR3 size: 15 residues. Germline lookup yields CDR1 SGHTA and CDR2 FQGNSA. The V gene end was trimmed by 5 bases and the J gene end by 2 bases; junction bases not matched to a gene: 7. CDR3 in DNA: TGTGCCAGCAGCACGGGGACAGGGAGCCCCTACGAGCAGTACTTC. Translation: CASSTGTGSPYEQYF.

The chain couples TRBV12-3 or TRBV12-4 to TRBJ2-4, with TRBD2 matching 7 bases. Trimming cost V 8 bases and J 13 bases; bases outside gene matches: 11. CDR3 length: 12 residues. CDR3 DNA sequence: TGTGCCAGCTTTGCGGGGGTTGGGGAGCAGTACTTC. Protein sequence: CASFAGVGEQYF.

This clonotype has a handful of counts. The genes are TRBV7-2 and TRBJ2-7, with D uncertain. Germline CDR1 and CDR2: SGHTA and FQGNSA. CDR3 length equals 11 residues. The V end was cut by 1 base, the J end by 9 bases, with 7 bases between. The chain's CDR3 is CASSLGPGQYF. The CDR3 DNA reads TGTGCCAGCAGCTTAGGTCCCGGGCAGTACTTC.

This clonotype was seen a handful of times. V usage is TRBV12-3 or TRBV12-4 and J usage is TRBJ1-2, with D tentatively TRBD1 (5 bases). The CDR3 consists of 13 residues. The ends were cut back, 6 bases at V and 8 bases at J, with 16 bases in the middle. CDR3 loop: CASRMGVIEGYTF. CDR3 in DNA: TGTGCCAGCAGAATGGGGGTAATAGAGGGCTACACCTTC.

The chain is built from TRBV5-1 and TRBJ2-2, with a possible D match to TRBD1 (5 bases). V shed 6 bases and J shed 0 bases, with 15 bases lying between them. The CDR3 extends over 16 amino acids. CDR1 and CDR2 from the germline V gene are SGHRS and YFSETQ. Here the CDR3 reads CASTIRGRANTGELFF. DNA of the CDR3: TGCGCCAGCACCATAAGGGGCAGGGCGAACACCGGGGAGCTGTTTTTT.

This clonotype turned up a few times. The gene calls are TRBV5-1 and TRBJ2-5; no reliable D call. Trimming removed 0 bases at V and 5 bases at J, with 11 bases between. Germline V gene data show CDR1 as SGHRS and CDR2 as YFSETQ. The CDR3 has 14 residues. CDR3 sequence: CASSLGGTEETQYF. The CDR3 DNA follows: TGCGCCAGCAGCTTGGGGGGTACGGAGGAGACCCAGTACTTC.

This clonotype showed up many times. The chain is built from TRBV7-8 and TRBJ2-5, with 8 bases fitting TRBD2. Per the germline V gene, CDR1 is SGHVS and CDR2 is FQNEAQ. The CDR3 loop spans 14 amino acids. The V segment lost 6 bases and the J segment 5 bases; nucleotides outside the gene matches: 8. Written as DNA, the CDR3 is TGTGCCAGCAGTTTCGGCGGGGGGAGCGAGACCCAGTACTTC. The encoded protein is CASSFGGGSETQYF.

This clonotype was seen at least ten times. The chain uses TRBV20-1 and TRBJ1-2; D possibly corresponds to TRBD1 (6 bases). Germline V gene data show CDR1 as DFQATT and CDR2 as SNEGSKA (reference sequence). Trimming cost V 6 bases and J 7 bases, with 12 bases left between them. This CDR3 spans 11 amino acids. This CDR3 reads CSAEGVSGYTF. CDR3 in DNA: TGCAGTGCCGAGGGGGTTAGTGGCTACACCTTC.

Many counts were recorded for this clonotype. The rearrangement joins TRBV6-1 to TRBJ2-7; D assignment may be TRBD1 or TRBD2 (5 bases each). Germline loops: CDR1 MNHNS, CDR2 SASEGT. V lost 11 bases and J lost 2, with 16 bases in between. The CDR3 is 13 residues long. The CDR3 spells CAGRRDATYEQYF. CDR3 in DNA: TGTGCCGGGCGACGGGACGCAACCTACGAGCAGTACTTC.

Only a few counts were recorded for this clonotype. The chain uses TRBV29-1 and TRBJ1-2; D might be TRBD1 (6 bases). Trimming pared 7 bases from V and 0 bases from J, leaving 18 bases between. Germline CDR1 is SQVTM and CDR2 is ANQGSEA. This CDR3 region has 15 residues. The CDR3 nucleotides are TGCAGCGCCGTCCCCGGAGGGGGAACTAACTATGGCTACACCTTC. Translating gives CSAVPGGGTNYGYTF.

This clonotype showed up many times. This chain links TRBV9 with TRBJ2-7; TRBD1 aligns across 8 bases. Germline V gene data show CDR1 as SGDLS and CDR2 as YYNGEE. J gave up 0 bases and V 4 bases, and 9 bases lay outside the gene matches. This CDR3 has 16 amino acids. The DNA for the CDR3 is TGTGCCAGCAGCCCATGGACAGGGTGGAGCTCCTACGAGCAGTACTTC. Protein sequence: CASSPWTGWSSYEQYF.

Concerning this clonotype itself: A junction boundary mismatches the germline segment, possibly from a read error. The CDR3 region has the DNA TGCGGCAGCAGCTTCAGCTACTCCTTGGCTCCAGATACGCAGTATTTT. It is translated as CGSSFSYSLAPDTQYF. The chain has TRBV5-1 and TRBJ2-3; D is unresolved. The CDR3 is made up of 16 amino acids. Germline CDR1 reads SGHRS; CDR2 reads YFSETQ.

This chain connects TRBV7-2 to TRBJ2-7, with D perhaps matching TRBD1 (6 bases). Trimming cost V 5 bases and J 7 bases, with 15 bases left between them. The germline V gene has CDR1 SGHTA and CDR2 FQGNSA. The CDR3 is 13 amino acids. The CDR3 nucleotides read TGTGCCAGCAGCCGCGCGCGTAGGGGGGAGCAGTACTTC. It specifies CASSRARRGEQYF.

A few counts support this clonotype. The V call is TRBV2, the J call TRBJ1-2; TRBD1 might be the D (5 bases). Trimming pared 4 bases from V and 7 bases from J, leaving 10 bases between. CDR3 length: 12 amino acids. From germline, CDR1 is SNHLY and CDR2 FYNNEI. CDR3 nucleotides: TGTGCCAGCAGTGCTCAGGGATTTGGCTACACCTTC. Protein product: CASSAQGFGYTF.